Listed below are T cell receptor beta chains from one sample, sequenced in a study of cytomegalovirus exposure and HLA in healthy donors. The table came from immunoSEQ multiplex PCR; TCRdb's copy has only in-frame clones and leaves some out. In the table there are approximately 79,000 clones, 74% of which are singletons. The specimen was PBMCs. These receptors came from a man aged 35 to 55 in good health and CMV-seropositive. CDR3s include the opening cysteine and the closing phenylalanine or tryptophan. The D gene is left open where the match is weak.

TRBD2,TRBJ2-2,TRBV2,TGTGCCAGCAGTGGGGAACTAGCGGGGACCGGGGAGCTGTTTTTT,CASSGELAGTGELFF
TRBD2,TRBJ2-4,TRBV6-6,TGTGCCAGCAGTTACTCGACTAGCGGGGGGGCAAACATTCAGTACTTC,CASSYSTSGGANIQYF
TRBD1,TRBJ2-1,TRBV6-1,TGTGCCAGCAGTGAGGCAGACAGGGGAAATGAGCAGTTCTTC,CASSEADRGNEQFF
TRBD1,TRBJ2-2,TRBV4-3,TGCGCCAGCAGCCAGAAACAGGGGTTAGGGAACACCGGGGAGCTGTTTTTT,CASSQKQGLGNTGELFF
TRBD1,TRBJ1-1,TRBV13,TGTGCCAGCAGCTCCTTCGGTTGGGACAGGAACACTGAAGCTTTCTTT,CASSSFGWDRNTEAFF
.,TRBJ2-3,TRBV28,TGTGCCAGCAGTAGCCTTTCTTGGAGCACAGATACGCAGTATTTT,CASSSLSWSTDTQYF
TRBD2,TRBJ2-1,TRBV6-1,TGTGCCAGCAGTGAAATGCGGGAGACCTGGCAGTTCTTC,CASSEMRETWQFF
.,TRBJ1-5,TRBV10-3,TGTGCCATCAGTGAGTTCGTGACAGGCAATCAGCCCCAGCATTTT,CAISEFVTGNQPQHF
TRBD1,TRBJ1-1,TRBV7-2,TGTGCCAGCAGCTTAGTACAGGGGGCGCTTACTGAAGCTTTCTTT,CASSLVQGALTEAFF
.,TRBJ2-7,TRBV2,TGTGCCAGTAAAGAGGGTTCTTCCTACGAGCAGTACTTC,CASKEGSSYEQYF
.,TRBJ1-1,TRBV18,TGTGCCAGCTCACCACTCCATCTGGCAGGAGGGGGGGGAAACACTGAAGCTTTCTTT,CASSPLHLAGGGGNTEAFF